Below, 28 T cell receptor beta chains from the same sample are listed, as sequenced in a study of vaccination effects on CD4 cells after COVID-19. Expansion of antigen-specific CD4+ T cells with viral peptide pools was carried out by the ViraFEST assay before sequencing. Culture proceeded for about ten days, and CD4+ T cells were then isolated. By PCR, the person was confirmed to have had SARS-CoV-2 infection between March and December 2020. TCRdb's copy holds only in-frame clones and misses some; the assay was immunoSEQ multiplex PCR. The profile shows approximately 29,000 clones, under 85% of them singletons. Their antigen targets remain unknown. The specimen was CD4+ T cells from PBMCs cultured with a peptide pool, collected before COVID-19 vaccination. Source of these receptors: a human donor who had a prior SARS-CoV-2 infection.

The rearrangement joins TRBV11-2 to TRBJ2-5; D ambiguous. V was cut by 2 bases and J by 5 bases, with 15 bases left in between. Germline values: CDR1 SGHAT, CDR2 FQNNGV. The CDR3 length is 15 residues. Here the CDR3 reads CASSLIHSTAETQYF. The CDR3 DNA reads TGTGCCAGCAGCTTAATCCACTCCACAGCGGAGACCCAGTACTTC.

V usage is TRBV28 and J usage is TRBJ1-4, with 7 nucleotides matching TRBD1. With V trimmed by 5 bases and J by 6 bases, 9 bases remained unmatched. The CDR3 is 15 residues long. From germline, CDR1 is MDHEN and CDR2 SYDVKM. CDR3 sequence reads: CASSGGGTDDEKLFF. DNA of the CDR3: TGTGCCAGCAGTGGGGGCGGGACAGATGATGAAAAACTGTTTTTT. The full variable domain, its missing parts supplied by reference TRBV28 and TRBJ1-4, is DVKVTQSSRYLVKRTGEKVFLECVQDMDHENMFWYRQDPGLGLRLIYFSYDVKMKEKGDIPEGYSVSREKKERFSLILESASTNQTSMYLCASSGGGTDDEKLFFGSGTQLSVL.

This rearrangement joins TRBV5-4 to TRBJ2-5; D unclear. The V gene's germline CDR1 is SGHNT and CDR2 YYREEE (reference sequence). Trimming took 2 bases from V and 1 from J, leaving 6 bases between them. The CDR3 contains 13 residues. The DNA of the CDR3 is TGTGCCAGCAGCTTCGGTCTCCAAGAGACCCAGTACTTC. Translated: CASSFGLQETQYF.

This clone was seen a few times. This chain links TRBV11-2 with TRBJ2-1; maybe TRBD1 (7 bases). The germline CDR1 and CDR2 sequences are SGHAT and FQNNGV. With 5 bases removed from V and 4 bases from J, the gap between germline ends came to 21 bases. This CDR3 contains 17 residues. CDR3 amino acids: CASSRRVGRGAYNEQFF. CDR3 sequence (DNA): TGTGCCAGCAGCCGTAGGGTGGGCAGGGGGGCATACAATGAGCAGTTCTTC.

The chain couples TRBV12-5 to TRBJ2-7; a possible D gene is TRBD1 (6 bases). Germline V gene lookup returns CDR1 LGHNT and CDR2 FRNRAP. Trimming took 1 base from V and 6 from J, leaving 10 bases between them. The CDR3 length is 13 residues. The CDR3 region has the DNA TGTGCTAGTGGTTTGGCCCAGGGGCCCGAGCAGTACTTC. Its translation: CASGLAQGPEQYF.

This chain connects TRBV4-1 to TRBJ2-6; no definite D call. V lost 3 bases and J 3 bases, leaving 9 bases between the germline ends. Germline V CDR1 and CDR2: MGHRA, YSYEKL. The CDR3 runs to 15 residues. CDR3 coding DNA: TGCGCCAGCAGCCAGCAGGCTGGTGGGGCCAACGTCCTGACTTTC. It specifies CASSQQAGGANVLTF.

This clone was picked up one time. The rearrangement links TRBV19 to TRBJ1-1; possible D gene TRBD1, 6 bases. Germline loops: CDR1 LNHDA, CDR2 SQIVND (reference sequence). Trimming cost V 2 bases and J 2 bases, with 12 bases left between them. The CDR3 length is 15 residues. The CDR3 spells CASSITGTANTEAFF. In DNA form, the CDR3 reads TGTGCCAGTAGTATAACAGGGACGGCCAACACTGAAGCTTTCTTT.

This chain connects TRBV25-1 to TRBJ1-3, with a tentative D call TRBD1 (6 bases). Germline V lookup: CDR1 MGHDK, CDR2 SYGVNS. Trimming pared 0 bases from V and 0 bases from J, leaving 9 bases between. CDR3 length: 16 amino acids. Here the CDR3 reads CASSEYRQASGNTIYF. DNA for the CDR3: TGTGCCAGCAGTGAATATAGACAGGCCTCTGGAAACACCATATATTTT.

This clone is categorized as medium-sized. CDR3 amino acids: CASSEQTKGTTPLHF. DNA for the CDR3: TGTGCCAGCAGTGAGCAGACAAAAGGGACGACACCCCTCCACTTT. This chain connects TRBV6-1 to TRBJ1-6; a possible D gene is TRBD1 (5 bases). This CDR3 contains 15 residues. CDR1 and CDR2 (germline): MNHNS, SASEGT. V was shortened by 3 bases and J by 11 bases, with 17 bases between the two germline ends.

This clone has more than one count but fewer than ten. This chain connects TRBV2 to TRBJ2-6; no clear D. The CDR3 length is 14 residues. Trimming cost V 3 bases and J 1 base, with 4 bases left between them. Per germline, CDR1 SNHLY and CDR2 FYNNEI. The CDR3 DNA follows: TGTGCCAGCAGTGAGGCGTCTGGGGCCAACGTCCTGACTTTC. Amino acids: CASSEASGANVLTF.

The CDR3 loop reads CAISDPGSNYGYTF. CDR3 nucleotides: TGTGCCATCAGTGATCCAGGGTCTAACTATGGCTACACCTTC. The gene calls are TRBV10-3 and TRBJ1-2; tentatively, D is TRBD1 (5 bases). V lost 3 bases and J lost 0, with 8 bases in between. The CDR3 loop spans 14 amino acids. CDR1 is ENHRY, CDR2 SYGVKD, per germline.

This clone was recorded only once. CDR3 residues: CASSYGTGGLEAFF. DNA of the CDR3: TGCGCCAGCAGTTACGGGACAGGGGGGTTAGAAGCTTTCTTT. The rearrangement links TRBV5-1 to TRBJ1-1, with 11 bases fitting TRBD1. Losses at the gene ends were 5 bases for V and 8 bases for J; bases not matched to a gene: 8. Per germline, CDR1 SGHRS and CDR2 YFSETQ. CDR3 length: 14 residues.

The chain recombines TRBV2 with TRBJ1-2; no definite D call. V was shortened by 2 bases and J by 7 bases, with 5 bases between the two germline ends. CDR1 is SNHLY, CDR2 FYNNEI, per germline. The CDR3 is 11 amino acids. In nucleotides, the CDR3 is TGTGCCAGCAGTGAATTGGGTGGCTACACCTTC. Amino acid sequence: CASSELGGYTF. The full variable domain, its missing parts supplied by reference TRBV2 and TRBJ1-2, is EPEVTQTPSHQVTQMGQEVILRCVPISNHLYFYWYRQILGQKVEFLVSFYNNEISEKSEIFDDQFSVERPDGSNFTLKIRSTKLEDSAMYFCASSELGGYTFGSGTRLTVV.

The chain combines TRBV10-1 with TRBJ2-7; no reliable D call. Trimming cost V 6 bases and J 1 base, with 22 bases left between them. The CDR3 extends over 17 amino acids. Looked up from germline, CDR1 is WNHNN and CDR2 is SYGVQD (reference sequence). The CDR3 sequence is CASSRKTMQESSYEQYF. CDR3 bases: TGCGCCAGCAGCAGAAAAACAATGCAGGAGTCTTCCTACGAGCAGTACTTC.

The rearrangement links TRBV3-1 (or the pseudogene TRBV3-2) to TRBJ2-7; the D gene is possibly TRBD2 (6 bases). Germline assignment: CDR1 LGHDT and CDR2 YNNKEL (reference sequence). Trimming pared 7 bases from V and 0 bases from J, leaving 13 bases between. This CDR3 spans 14 amino acids. This chain's CDR3 is CASTGTLNSYEQYF. The CDR3, as DNA: TGTGCCAGCACCGGGACTTTGAACTCCTACGAGCAGTACTTC.

This clone was seen a few times. The chain employs TRBV7-9 and TRBJ1-4; TRBD1 might be the D (6 bases). V was cut by 5 bases and J by 6 bases, with 7 bases left in between. Germline V gene data show CDR1 as SEHNR and CDR2 as FQNEAQ (reference sequence). There are 12 residues in the CDR3. The CDR3, as DNA: TGTGCCAGCAGCAAGGGGGATGAAAAACTGTTTTTT. Translating it yields CASSKGDEKLFF.

The chain couples TRBV28 to TRBJ2-1; 8 bases map to TRBD1. CDR3 length: 18 amino acids. CDR1 and CDR2 from the germline V gene are MDHEN and SYDVKM. V shed 7 bases and J 4 bases; nucleotides not matched to a gene: 18. The DNA of the CDR3 is TGTGCCAGCATCGGTCAGACAGGGGAATTTTGGCTTTACAATGAGCAGTTCTTC. Encoded protein: CASIGQTGEFWLYNEQFF. The variable domain in full, with the rest retrieved from reference TRBV28 and TRBJ2-1, is DVKVTQSSRYLVKRTGEKVFLECVQDMDHENMFWYRQDPGLGLRLIYFSYDVKMKEKGDIPEGYSVSREKKERFSLILESASTNQTSMYLCASIGQTGEFWLYNEQFFGPGTRLTVL.

The chain couples TRBV25-1 to TRBJ2-2; 7 nucleotides match TRBD1. J was trimmed by 5 bases and V by 7 bases; bases with no gene match: 10. The CDR3 is 15 amino acids. Germline V lookup: CDR1 MGHDK, CDR2 SYGVNS. The CDR3 nucleotides read TGTGCCAGCATGGGATCGACAGGGAGAACCGGGGAGCTGTTTTTT. Its translation: CASMGSTGRTGELFF.

The chain links TRBV3-1 (or the pseudogene TRBV3-2) to TRBJ1-6; no clear D gene. From germline, CDR1 is LGHDT and CDR2 YNNKEL (reference sequence). The V gene lost 1 base and the J gene lost 5 bases, with 9 bases spanning the gap. This CDR3 is 15 amino acids long. The CDR3, as DNA: TGTGCCAGCAGCCAAGCCACCGCGGATAATTCACCCCTCCACTTT. It translates to CASSQATADNSPLHF.

CDR3 sequence (DNA): TGTGCCAGTAGCTCGATTCAGGGGGCCTATGGCTACACCTTC. Amino acids: CASSSIQGAYGYTF. This chain connects TRBV19 to TRBJ1-2, with 8 positions matching TRBD1. The CDR3 has 14 residues. Germline V gene data show CDR1 as LNHDA and CDR2 as SQIVND (reference sequence). The V gene end was trimmed by 6 bases and the J gene end by 4 bases; junction bases not matched to a gene: 7.

This clone is a singleton in its sample. The V and J genes are TRBV3-1 (or the pseudogene TRBV3-2) and TRBJ2-3; possible D gene TRBD1, 6 bases. Germline V lookup: CDR1 LGHDT, CDR2 YNNKEL (reference sequence). The V gene lost 2 bases and the J gene lost 3 bases, with 12 bases spanning the gap. CDR3 length: 15 amino acids. The CDR3 reads CASSQLTGRTDTQYF. The CDR3 nucleotides are TGTGCCAGCAGCCAACTAACAGGGAGAACAGATACGCAGTATTTT.

The rearrangement links TRBV7-9 to TRBJ2-7; 8 nucleotides line up with TRBD1. CDR1 and CDR2 from the germline V gene are SEHNR and FQNEAQ (reference sequence). V was clipped by 6 bases and J by 0 bases; unmatched bases: 4. The CDR3 sequence is 14 residues long. The CDR3 region is CASRETGGSYEQYF. CDR3 bases: TGTGCCAGCAGGGAAACAGGGGGCTCCTACGAGCAGTACTTC.

The chain combines TRBV2 with TRBJ2-7, with D hard to call. The CDR3 is 13 amino acids. Germline CDR1 SNHLY, CDR2 FYNNEI. V was cut by 5 bases and J by 5 bases, with 13 bases left in between. The CDR3 sequence: CASSYSPVNEQYF. The CDR3 nucleotides read TGTGCCAGCAGTTACAGCCCGGTTAACGAGCAGTACTTC.

The sample holds one count of this clone. J is TRBJ2-3 and V is TRBV18, with 7 nucleotides matching TRBD2. The junction had 6 bases not matched to a gene; V was cut back by 2 bases and J by 1 base. The CDR3 is 16 amino acids. Germline-derived CDR1 and CDR2 are KGHSH and LQKENI. CDR3 coding DNA: TGTGCCAGCTCACCAAGAGGCGGGGGTGGCACAGATACGCAGTATTTT. It specifies CASSPRGGGGTDTQYF.

The chain is built from TRBV7-2 and TRBJ2-2; no firm D call. The CDR3 extends over 15 amino acids. Between the trimmed V and J ends, which lost 1 base and 3 bases, there was a span of 9 bases. CDR1 is SGHTA and CDR2 is FQGNSA in the germline V gene. The CDR3 nucleotides read TGTGCCAGCAGCTTAGGCGGCTTTTACACCGGGGAGCTGTTTTTT. Translation gives CASSLGGFYTGELFF.

The chain couples TRBV7-2 to TRBJ2-7; 7 bases match TRBD2. The V gene end was trimmed by 2 bases and the J gene end by 4 bases; junction bases not matched to a gene: 5. Germline values: CDR1 SGHTA, CDR2 FQGNSA. The CDR3 totals 14 residues. The CDR3 DNA sequence: TGTGCCAGCAGCTTACTCGGGGGGTTGTACGAGCAGTACTTC. This encodes CASSLLGGLYEQYF.

The rearrangement links TRBV6-5 to TRBJ1-6; D remains ambiguous. There are 15 residues in the CDR3. Trimming removed 0 bases at V and 7 bases at J, with 10 bases between. Germline V gene data show CDR1 as MNHEY and CDR2 as SVGAGI. Written as DNA, the CDR3 is TGTGCCAGCAGTTACTCCCTAGCCCGCAATTCACCCCTCCACTTT. Its protein is CASSYSLARNSPLHF.

This chain connects TRBV5-6 to TRBJ2-6, with 7 bases lining up with TRBD1. The CDR3 runs 18 residues. V trimming: 0 bases; J trimming: 0 bases; junction bases outside the gene matches: 6. CDR1 and CDR2 (germline): SGHDT, YYEEEE. The CDR3: CASSLVGGSLSGANVLTF. The CDR3 coding sequence is TGTGCCAGCAGCTTGGTAGGGGGCAGCCTCTCTGGGGCCAACGTCCTGACTTTC.